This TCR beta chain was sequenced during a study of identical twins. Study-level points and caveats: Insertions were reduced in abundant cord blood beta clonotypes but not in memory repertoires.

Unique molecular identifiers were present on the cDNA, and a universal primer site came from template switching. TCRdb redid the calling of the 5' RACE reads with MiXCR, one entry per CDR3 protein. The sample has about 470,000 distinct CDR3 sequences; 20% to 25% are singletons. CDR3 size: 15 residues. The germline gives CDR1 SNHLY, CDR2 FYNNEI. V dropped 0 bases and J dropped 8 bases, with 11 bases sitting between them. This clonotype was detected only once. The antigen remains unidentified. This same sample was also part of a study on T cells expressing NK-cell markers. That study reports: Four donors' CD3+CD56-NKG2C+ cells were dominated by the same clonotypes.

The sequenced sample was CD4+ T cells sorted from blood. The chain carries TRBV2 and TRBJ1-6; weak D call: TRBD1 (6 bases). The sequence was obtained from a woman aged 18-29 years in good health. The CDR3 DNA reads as TGTGCCAGCAGTGAAGCGCAGGGGACGTATTCACCCCTCCACTTT. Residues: CASSEAQGTYSPLHF.